The following is a T cell receptor beta chain sequence with its context. Its cognate antigen is unknown. This sample is drawn from a study of T cell responses to AZD1222 COVID-19 vaccine. Repertoires were generated with immunoSEQ multiplex PCR, while TCRdb's copy carries only in-frame clones and drops some. Found here are about 180,000 clones, around 88% of them singletons; the top ten hold about 0.49%. CDR3 length equals 15 residues. Between the trimmed V and J ends, which lost 0 bases and 7 bases, there was a span of 14 bases. CDR1 SGDLS and CDR2 YYNGEE come from the germline V gene. Study results and caveats: Spike-specific TCR repertoires showed rising breadth and depth after two AZD1222 doses.

The chain uses TRBV9 and TRBJ1-5; no firm D call. This sequence was found in an adult in good health. The sequencing used peripheral blood, collected on day 0 of AZD1222 vaccination. In nucleotides, the CDR3 is TGTGCCAGCAGCGTAGGAGCCGGGGAGTTGCAGCCCCAGCATTTT. This translates into CASSVGAGELQPQHF. The complete variable domain, with remaining parts taken from reference TRBV9 and TRBJ1-5, reads DSGVTQTPKHLITATGQRVTLRCSPRSGDLSVYWYQQSLDQGLQFLIQYYNGEERAKGNILERFSAQQFPDLHSELNLSSLELGDSALYFCASSVGAGELQPQHFGDGTRLSIL.